This passage covers 8 T cell receptor beta chains from one sample sequenced in a study of T cell changes during pregnancy in multiple sclerosis. Clones were read by immunoSEQ multiplex PCR, and TCRdb kept only the in-frame ones, dropping some. The sample contains tens of thousands of clones, roughly nine tenths of which appear only once. Material: peripheral blood, obtained in the second trimester of pregnancy. The origin of the receptors is a female donor with multiple sclerosis, enrolled in a pregnancy study.

The chain combines TRBV9 with TRBJ1-1; possibly TRBD1 for D (6 bases). Trimming pared 3 bases from V and 7 bases from J, leaving 19 bases between. From germline, CDR1 is SGDLS and CDR2 YYNGEE. The length of the CDR3 is 15 residues. DNA for the CDR3: TGTGCCAGCAGCGCAAACAGGGTACTGAGTGTTGAAGCTTTCTTT. This gives the protein CASSANRVLSVEAFF.

This chain joins TRBV7-9 and TRBJ1-5, with D unclear. The CDR3 runs 14 residues. Germline loops: CDR1 SEHNR, CDR2 FQNEAQ (reference sequence). The V gene lost 4 bases and the J gene lost 0 bases, with 7 bases spanning the gap. For the CDR3, the DNA is TGTGCCAGCAGCTCCGGGGATAGCAATCAGCCCCAGCATTTT. Translation: CASSSGDSNQPQHF.

V is TRBV7-6 and J is TRBJ2-2, with 10 bases that match TRBD2. The germline V gene has CDR1 SGHVS and CDR2 FNYEAQ. Trimming cost V 3 bases and J 1 base; bases outside gene matches: 11. The CDR3 length is 19 residues. In DNA, the CDR3 is TGTGCCAGCAGCTTCCGAGTCATAGCGGGGGGCCTGAACACCGGGGAGCTGTTTTTT. Translating gives CASSFRVIAGGLNTGELFF.

The gene calls are TRBV7-2 and TRBJ1-5, with 7 bases aligning to TRBD1. Germline assignment: CDR1 SGHTA and CDR2 FQGNSA. The CDR3 has 15 amino acids. With V trimmed by 5 bases and J by 6 bases, 10 bases remained unmatched. In DNA, the CDR3 is TGTGCCAGCAGCCAAGGGGACAGTCTAAGTCAGCCCCAGCATTTT. Translated: CASSQGDSLSQPQHF. Drawing the rest from reference TRBV7-2 and TRBJ1-5, the complete variable domain is GAGVSQSPSNKVTEKGKDVELRCDPISGHTALYWYRQSLGQGLEFLIYFQGNSAPDKSGLPSDRFSAERTGGSVSTLTIQRTQQEDSAVYLCASSQGDSLSQPQHFGDGTRLSIL.

The chain couples TRBV15 to TRBJ1-1; 7 nucleotides line up with TRBD1. V shed 5 bases and J 7 bases; nucleotides not matched to a gene: 4. The CDR3 spans 12 residues. Germline V gene lookup returns CDR1 LNHNV and CDR2 YYDKDF (reference sequence). CDR3 DNA sequence: TGTGCCACCAGCCCACGACAGGGTGAAGCTTTCTTT. Translation gives CATSPRQGEAFF.

The CDR3 DNA follows: TGTGCCAGCAGTAGCCCGGGGACAGGGAATCAGCCCCAGCATTTT. It specifies CASSSPGTGNQPQHF. The J gene is TRBJ1-5, the V gene TRBV6-5; 9 bases are shared with TRBD1. CDR3 length: 15 amino acids. Unmatched junction bases numbered 6, after V lost 5 bases and J lost 4 bases. Germline CDR1 and CDR2: MNHEY and SVGAGI.

The genes are TRBV6-5 and TRBJ1-2, with 8 nucleotides matching TRBD1. V shed 5 bases and J 7 bases; nucleotides not matched to a gene: 12. Germline CDR1 is MNHEY and CDR2 is SVGAGI. This CDR3 comprises 15 residues. For the CDR3, the DNA is TGTGCCAGCAGTACCCGGACAGGGATCGTGTCTGGCTACACCTTC. Translating gives CASSTRTGIVSGYTF.

This chain connects TRBV30 to TRBJ2-3; D may be TRBD1 (5 bases). Germline CDR1 reads GTSNPN; CDR2 reads SVGIG (reference sequence). The CDR3 sequence is 15 residues long. The V and J ends lost 0 bases and 8 bases respectively, with 18 bases between them. The CDR3 coding sequence is TGTGCCTGGAGTGTACTTACAGGTAGACACGGTACGCAGTATTTT. It specifies CAWSVLTGRHGTQYF.